This TCR beta chain was profiled in a study of T cells in Graves' hyperthyroidism and ophthalmopathy. CDR1 SNHLY and CDR2 FYNNEI come from the germline V gene. Trimming shortened V by 4 bases and J by 3 bases, and 9 bases separated the two germline ends. This CDR3 is 13 amino acids long. The study's findings and limits: The model's output predicted ophthalmopathy at a median of around 6.9 months prior to onset.

This clonotype was observed many times. Its antigen remains unknown. The CDR3 regions of TCR beta were amplified from RNA transcripts. When the TCR CDR3 underwent first-round RT-PCR, the HTBI primer set was used. MiXCR, run by TCRdb on the multiplex PCR reads, gives a single entry per CDR3 protein. Here the sample spans about 400,000 distinct CDR3 sequences, roughly an eighth being singletons. An absence of ophthalmopathy progression within 18 months meant stable Graves' hyperthyroidism. Each 10 ml fresh peripheral blood draw supplied the PBMCs. Sequenced input: blood. This chain uses TRBV2 with TRBJ1-1; a weak D match, TRBD1 (6 bases). The clonotype comes from a woman aged 18-29 years with Graves' hyperthyroidism. CDR3 in DNA: TGTGCCAGCAGTGTTCAGGGGTACACTGAAGCTTTCTTT. This translates into CASSVQGYTEAFF.